Following are 4 T cell receptor beta chains from one sample sequenced in a study of shared clonotypes between healthy human individuals. Profiling relied on immunoSEQ multiplex PCR, and the TCRdb table lists in-frame clones only, not all of them. The sample includes millions of clones, roughly 91% of them seen just once. Naive CD8 cells, CD45RO-negative and positively selected for CCR7, excluded terminally differentiated effector memory CD45RA+ cells. Sample: naive CD8+ T cells from PBMCs. Receptors were obtained from a man aged 18-30 years in good health. Some clones in this sample may be carry-over from other donors' samples.

The V gene is TRBV6-1, the J gene TRBJ2-7; 7 bases are shared with TRBD1. The CDR3 runs 14 residues. CDR1 is MNHNS, CDR2 SASEGT, per germline. V dropped 2 bases and J dropped 3; count of bases not matched to a gene: 4. Written as DNA, the CDR3 is TGTGCCAGCAGTGAATACGGGACAGACTACGAGCAGTACTTC. Translation: CASSEYGTDYEQYF.

The chain links TRBV10-3 to TRBJ2-1, with D perhaps TRBD2 (5 bases). The CDR3 runs to 16 residues. The V end was cut by 10 bases, the J end by 7 bases, with 26 bases between. Germline CDR1 and CDR2: ENHRY and SYGVKD. CDR3 protein: CATSYQEVAPGNEQFF. In DNA form, the CDR3 reads TGTGCCACGAGCTACCAGGAGGTGGCCCCGGGGAATGAGCAGTTCTTC.

The V and J genes are TRBV27 and TRBJ2-2, with 14 bases lining up with TRBD2. This CDR3 has 19 residues. Germline CDR1 and CDR2: MNHEY and SMNVEV (reference sequence). Trimming removed 4 bases from V and 1 base from J; junction bases left unmatched: 8. CDR3 in DNA: TGTGCCAGCAGTTCGGGACTAGCGGGAGCTTTTTGGAACACCGGGGAGCTGTTTTTT. Protein product: CASSSGLAGAFWNTGELFF.

V usage is TRBV27 and J usage is TRBJ1-1, with a possible D match to TRBD1 (5 bases). V gave up 5 bases and J gave up 7 bases, with 20 bases separating them. CDR1 and CDR2 from the germline V gene are MNHEY and SMNVEV (reference sequence). The CDR3 contains 15 residues. The CDR3 sequence: CASSIGSGSVGEAFF. CDR3 DNA: TGTGCCAGCAGTATAGGTTCAGGGTCGGTGGGTGAAGCTTTCTTT.